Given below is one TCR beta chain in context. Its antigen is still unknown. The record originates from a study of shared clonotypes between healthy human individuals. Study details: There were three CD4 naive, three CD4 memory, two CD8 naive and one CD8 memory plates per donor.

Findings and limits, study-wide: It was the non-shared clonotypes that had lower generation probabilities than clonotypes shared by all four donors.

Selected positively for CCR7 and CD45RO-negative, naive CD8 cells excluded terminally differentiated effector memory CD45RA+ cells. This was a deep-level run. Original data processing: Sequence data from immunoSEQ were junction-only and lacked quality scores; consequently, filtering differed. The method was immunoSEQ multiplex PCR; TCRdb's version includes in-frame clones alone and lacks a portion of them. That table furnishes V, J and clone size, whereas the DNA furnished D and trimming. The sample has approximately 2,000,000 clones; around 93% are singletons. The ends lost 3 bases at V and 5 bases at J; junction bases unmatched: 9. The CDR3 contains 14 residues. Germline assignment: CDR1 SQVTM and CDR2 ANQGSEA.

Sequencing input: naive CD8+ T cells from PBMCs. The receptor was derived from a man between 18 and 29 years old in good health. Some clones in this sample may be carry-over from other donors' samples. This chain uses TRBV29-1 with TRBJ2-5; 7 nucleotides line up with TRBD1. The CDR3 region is CSVEDGQVRETQYF. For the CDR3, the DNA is TGCAGCGTTGAGGACGGACAGGTTCGGGAGACCCAGTACTTC.